The rows below give T cell receptor beta chains drawn from one sample of a study of cytomegalovirus exposure and HLA in healthy donors. Only in-frame clones appear in the TCRdb table, and some are missing; sequencing was by immunoSEQ multiplex PCR. The repertoire includes some 160,000 clones, roughly 80% of them detected once, and 2% to 2.5% sits in the top ten. The sequencing input was PBMCs. These receptors came from a male donor in good health and CMV-seronegative. The CDR3 runs from the conserved cysteine through the conserved F or W. Not all rows give a size; the values are once, few, many and, for expanded clones, a class.

cdr3_length	clone_size	v_call	j_call	cdr3_aa
17	once	TRBV27	TRBJ2-3	CASSHGLASGYTDTQYF
14	NA	TRBV6-5	TRBJ1-5	CASSYSGKNQPQHF
15	NA	TRBV15	TRBJ1-2	CATSRDPAGARGYTF
16	NA	TRBV7-6	TRBJ2-1	CASSPRQTLLPGEQFF
16	NA	TRBV15	TRBJ1-3	CATSSDRARSGNTIYF
14	NA	TRBV19	TRBJ2-2	CASSIAGQGVELFF
16	NA	TRBV7-2	TRBJ1-3	CASSLVGGDSGNTIYF
13	NA	TRBV5-1	TRBJ2-7	CASSLATGNEQYF
15	NA	TRBV2	TRBJ2-6	CASTPAGAGANVLTF
16	once	TRBV15	TRBJ1-4	CATSRADRLKNEKLFF
17	NA	TRBV5-1	TRBJ2-7	CASSLLSPGQGAKEQYF
14	NA	TRBV7-9	TRBJ1-3	CASSPGTAGNTIYF
15	NA	TRBV6-5	TRBJ2-1	CASSSPGVGVGEQFF
14	once	TRBV5-4	TRBJ2-7	CASSRGGLSYEQYF
13	once	TRBV6-5	TRBJ1-5	CASKISGYLTQHF
17	NA	TRBV4-1	TRBJ1-6	CASSQPTYYSYNSPLHF
14	NA	TRBV19	TRBJ1-2	CASSIRPTRNGYTF
16	once	TRBV5-1	TRBJ2-3	CASSLGPSGGTDTQYF
13	NA	TRBV19	TRBJ2-5	CASSDTGDETQYF
13	NA	TRBV6-6	TRBJ1-5	CASSAQGSQPQHF
13	few	TRBV15	TRBJ1-1	CATSRDPGTEAFF
15	NA	TRBV5-5	TRBJ1-1	CASSWDWGMNTEAFF
16	NA	TRBV4-3	TRBJ2-7	CASSQGPTGGSYEQYF
14	few	TRBV7-7	TRBJ2-2	CASSTTGSTGELFF
15	NA	TRBV5-1	TRBJ2-7	CASGSSGSRSYEQYF
13	NA	TRBV2	TRBJ2-3	CARNRGSTDTQYF
15	NA	TRBV4-1	TRBJ1-1	CASSQDSAPRTEAFF
13	once	TRBV10-3	TRBJ1-2	CAISGQGEGGYTF
16	NA	TRBV19	TRBJ2-1	CASSEGAGGSYNEQFF